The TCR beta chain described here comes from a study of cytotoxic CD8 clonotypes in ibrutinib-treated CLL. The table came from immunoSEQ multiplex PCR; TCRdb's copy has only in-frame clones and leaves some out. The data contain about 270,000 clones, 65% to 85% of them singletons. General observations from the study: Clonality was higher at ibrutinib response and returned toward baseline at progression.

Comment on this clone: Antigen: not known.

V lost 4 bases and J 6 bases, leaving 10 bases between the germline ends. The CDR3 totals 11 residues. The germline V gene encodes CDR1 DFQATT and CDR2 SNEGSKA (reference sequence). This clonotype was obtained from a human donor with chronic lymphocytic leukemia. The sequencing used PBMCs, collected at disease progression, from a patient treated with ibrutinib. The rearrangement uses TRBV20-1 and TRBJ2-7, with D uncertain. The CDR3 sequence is CSAIGQVEQYF. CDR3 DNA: TGCAGTGCTATCGGTCAGGTCGAGCAGTACTTC.